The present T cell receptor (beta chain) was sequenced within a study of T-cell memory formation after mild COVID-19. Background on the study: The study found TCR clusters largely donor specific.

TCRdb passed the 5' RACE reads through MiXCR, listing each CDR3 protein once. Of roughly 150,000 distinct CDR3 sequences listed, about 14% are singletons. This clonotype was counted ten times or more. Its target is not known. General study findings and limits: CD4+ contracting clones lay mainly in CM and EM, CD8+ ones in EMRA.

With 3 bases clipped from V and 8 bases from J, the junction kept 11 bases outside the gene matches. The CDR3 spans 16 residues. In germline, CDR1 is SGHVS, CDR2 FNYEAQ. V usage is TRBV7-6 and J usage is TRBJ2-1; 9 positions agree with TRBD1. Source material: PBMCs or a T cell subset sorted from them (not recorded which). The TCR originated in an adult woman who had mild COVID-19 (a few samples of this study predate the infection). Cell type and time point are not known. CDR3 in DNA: TGTGCCAGCAGCTTCCTACCGGGACAGGGCGAGGATGAGCAGTTCTTC. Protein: CASSFLPGQGEDEQFF.